This is a list of T cell receptor beta chains from one sample in a study of neurological immune-mediated disorders. One entry per CDR3 protein, called by TCRdb with MiXCR from the 5' RACE reads. Of fewer than 55,000 distinct CDR3 sequences listed, just under 6.5% were seen once; the top ten hold 0.57%. The sequenced sample was CD4+ T cells from blood. These receptors all come from a woman between 35 and 50 years old in good health. Both conserved end residues are part of each CDR3. A D gene is named only where the DNA matches it firmly. Rows give clone size only sometimes, using once, few, many, or a class for an expanded clone.

TRBV6-2/TRBV6-3	.	TRBJ2-5	many	CASRETAQETQYF	TGTGCCAGCCGCGAGACGGCCCAAGAGACCCAGTACTTC
TRBV28	TRBD2	TRBJ2-1	many	CASSSPTSGRTGEQFF	TGTGCCAGCAGTAGCCCGACTAGCGGGAGAACCGGTGAGCAGTTCTTC
TRBV12-3/TRBV12-4	TRBD2	TRBJ2-3	.	CASRTRAGGAYTQYF	TGTGCCAGCAGAACCAGAGCGGGAGGCGCATATACGCAGTATTTT
TRBV14	.	TRBJ2-1	many	CASSQGSSSYNEQFF	TGTGCCAGCAGCCAAGGGAGCAGCTCCTACAATGAGCAGTTCTTC
TRBV10-2	TRBD2	TRBJ2-3	many	CASSESSSGRLDTQYF	TGCGCCAGCAGTGAGTCTAGTAGCGGGAGATTAGATACGCAGTATTTT
TRBV29-1	TRBD2	TRBJ2-1	many	CSVENRQREVEQFF	TGCAGCGTTGAAAATCGTCAGCGGGAGGTTGAGCAGTTCTTC
TRBV12-3/TRBV12-4	TRBD2	TRBJ2-7	.	CASSLRAGGRDEQYF	TGTGCCAGCAGTTTAAGGGCGGGAGGGAGAGACGAGCAGTACTTC
TRBV7-7	TRBD1	TRBJ2-7	many	CASSLDRGDEQYF	TGTGCCAGCAGCTTGGACAGGGGCGACGAGCAGTACTTC
TRBV12-3/TRBV12-4	.	TRBJ1-5	many	CASSFGRSNQPQHF	TGTGCCAGCAGTTTTGGGAGGAGCAATCAGCCCCAGCATTTT
TRBV20-1	.	TRBJ2-7	many	CSARDRSPYEQYF	TGCAGTGCTAGAGATCGGTCCCCCTACGAGCAGTACTTC
TRBV20-1	.	TRBJ2-3	many	CSGRDWLSTDTQYF	TGCAGTGGCCGGGACTGGCTGAGCACAGATACGCAGTATTTT
TRBV27	.	TRBJ1-2	many	CASSWDGFFSTGGYTF	TGTGCCAGCAGTTGGGATGGGTTTTTCTCTACGGGGGGCTACACCTTC
TRBV20-1	.	TRBJ1-2	medium-sized	CSASKGKNDGYTF	TGCAGTGCTAGTAAGGGAAAAAATGATGGCTACACCTTC
TRBV5-1	TRBD2	TRBJ2-3	many	CASSFSGSPTDTQYF	TGCGCCAGCAGCTTTAGCGGGAGTCCCACAGATACGCAGTATTTT
TRBV5-6	TRBD1	TRBJ2-5	few	CASSEDDRGKETQYF	TGTGCCAGCAGCGAAGACGACAGGGGAAAAGAGACCCAGTACTTC
TRBV27	TRBD1	TRBJ1-5	many	CASSSRDRVPGSQHF	TGTGCCAGCAGCTCCCGGGACAGGGTACCGGGGTCCCAGCATTTT
TRBV11-2	.	TRBJ1-1	many	CASSLLQGNTEAFF	TGTGCCAGCAGCCTACTACAGGGGAACACTGAAGCTTTCTTT
TRBV5-1	TRBD2	TRBJ2-1	many	CASSWGLAGAYNEQFF	TGCGCCAGCAGCTGGGGACTAGCGGGAGCCTACAATGAGCAGTTCTTC
TRBV7-9	TRBD1	TRBJ1-4	many	CASSPKRTGQNEKLFF	TGTGCCAGCAGCCCCAAGCGGACAGGACAGAATGAAAAACTGTTTTTT
TRBV28	.	TRBJ2-2	many	CASQRDPVAGELFF	TGTGCCAGTCAGAGAGACCCGGTCGCCGGGGAGCTGTTTTTT
TRBV5-1	.	TRBJ1-1	many	CASSLVGSRFSIGTEAFF	TGCGCCAGCAGCTTGGTAGGATCCAGGTTCTCGATCGGGACTGAAGCTTTCTTT
TRBV29-1	TRBD2	TRBJ2-2	many	CSVWTSGTGELFF	TGCAGCGTATGGACTAGCGGGACCGGGGAGCTGTTTTTT
TRBV28	TRBD2	TRBJ2-1	many	CASSSELAGGYNEQFF	TGTGCCAGCAGTTCAGAACTAGCGGGAGGTTACAATGAGCAGTTCTTC
TRBV20-1	TRBD1	TRBJ1-4	many	CSARYPGTGNEKLFF	TGCAGTGCTAGGTACCCCGGGACAGGGAACGAAAAACTGTTTTTT
TRBV5-1	.	TRBJ2-1	many	CASSLEAPSSYNEQFF	TGCGCCAGCAGCTTGGAGGCCCCCAGCTCCTACAATGAGCAGTTCTTC
TRBV29-1	.	TRBJ2-1	many	CSVDSGGVGGEQFF	TGCAGCGTTGATTCGGGGGGCGTGGGAGGTGAGCAGTTCTTC
TRBV6-5	.	TRBJ2-3	many	CASRQADTRTDTQYF	TGTGCCAGCAGGCAGGCGGACACCCGCACAGATACGCAGTATTTT
TRBV7-9	.	TRBJ1-5	many	CASSTHLSNQPQHF	TGTGCCAGCAGCACACACCTAAGCAATCAGCCCCAGCATTTT
TRBV5-5	.	TRBJ2-2	many	CASSLEGGRNTGELFF	TGTGCCAGCAGCTTGGAGGGGGGGAGGAACACCGGGGAGCTGTTTTTT
TRBV29-1	TRBD2	TRBJ2-7	many	CSVARIAGSHEQYF	TGCAGCGTTGCGCGAATAGCGGGAAGCCACGAGCAGTACTTC
TRBV7-6	.	TRBJ1-2	many	CASSLDTGSYGYTF	TGTGCCAGCAGCTTAGACACGGGGAGCTATGGCTACACCTTC
TRBV20-1	.	TRBJ1-3	many	CSARALAGNTIYF	TGCAGTGCTAGAGCCCTCGCTGGAAACACCATATATTTT
TRBV7-9	.	TRBJ2-5	many	CASSLAVQQETQYF	TGTGCCAGCAGCTTAGCGGTCCAGCAAGAGACCCAGTACTTC
TRBV7-2	TRBD2	TRBJ2-3	many	CASSRGRATDTQYF	TGTGCCAGCAGCCGCGGGAGGGCCACAGATACGCAGTATTTT
TRBV7-2	.	TRBJ1-2	many	CASSPDSNYGYTF	TGTGCCAGCAGCCCCGACAGTAACTATGGCTACACCTTC
TRBV5-1	.	TRBJ1-1	many	CASSLDQNTEAFF	TGCGCCAGCAGCTTGGACCAGAACACTGAAGCTTTCTTT
TRBV10-3	.	TRBJ1-4	many	CAISGNEEKLFF	TGTGCCATCAGTGGAAACGAGGAAAAACTGTTTTTT
TRBV24-1	TRBD2	TRBJ2-3	.	CATSSSSGRIDTQYF	TGTGCCACCAGTTCATCTAGCGGGAGAATAGATACGCAGTATTTT
TRBV5-1	.	TRBJ2-7	many	CASGTSGYEQYF	TGCGCCAGCGGGACGAGCGGATACGAGCAGTACTTC
TRBV28	TRBD2	TRBJ2-1	many	CATSSQAGGSGEQFF	TGTGCCACCTCGTCCCAAGCGGGAGGCAGCGGTGAGCAGTTCTTC
TRBV28	.	TRBJ1-2	many	CASSSLGRTALDYGYTF	TGTGCCAGCAGTTCCCTGGGCAGGACAGCTCTTGACTATGGCTACACCTTC